These 12 T cell receptor beta chains were all obtained from the same sample, sequenced in a study of blood T cell repertoires in COVID-19. Measured with immunoSEQ multiplex PCR; TCRdb has only the in-frame clones, and not every one. The sample has around 46,000 clones; about 85% are singletons. Sequencing used peripheral blood. These receptor sequences come from a human donor in a cohort sampled during active COVID-19.

The chain carries TRBV30 and TRBJ1-5, with a tentative D call TRBD1 (6 bases). With 5 bases removed from V and 8 bases from J, the gap between germline ends came to 16 bases. This CDR3 has 13 amino acids. Germline V gene lookup returns CDR1 GTSNPN and CDR2 SVGIG (reference sequence). CDR3 sequence (DNA): TGTGCCTGGGCACAGGGCTTAGCAGAGCCCCAGCATTTT. Amino acids: CAWAQGLAEPQHF.

This sequence joins TRBV3-1 (or the pseudogene TRBV3-2) and TRBJ2-3; 15 positions agree with TRBD2. This CDR3 comprises 16 residues. V lost 4 bases and J lost 8; bases outside the gene matches: 7. Germline V gene data show CDR1 as LGHDT and CDR2 as YNNKEL (reference sequence). CDR3 bases: TGTGCCAGCAGCCCCGGACTAGCGGGGGGGCGGGGTACGCAGTATTTT. Its translation: CASSPGLAGGRGTQYF.

CDR3 residues: CASSSGDTTFKAFF. CDR3 DNA sequence: TGTGCCAGCAGTTCCGGGGACACCACCTTCAAAGCTTTCTTT. The chain joins TRBV28 to TRBJ1-1; possible D gene TRBD1, 6 bases. Germline V gene lookup returns CDR1 MDHEN and CDR2 SYDVKM. Between the trimmed V and J ends, which lost 4 bases and 9 bases, there was a span of 18 bases. The CDR3 runs 14 residues.

The DNA of the CDR3 is TGTGCCAGCAGTTACTCCGGGGAGATGACTGGTGGCTACACCTTC. Translated: CASSYSGEMTGGYTF. V gene TRBV6-6 combines with J gene TRBJ1-2; the D is unclear. This CDR3 is 15 amino acids long. The germline V gene has CDR1 MNHNY and CDR2 SVGAGI (reference sequence). V was shortened by 0 bases and J by 7 bases, with 15 bases between the two germline ends.

This chain links TRBV19 with TRBJ1-5; 7 bases are a match to TRBD1. V lost 5 bases and J lost 7; bases outside the gene matches: 8. The V gene's germline CDR1 is LNHDA and CDR2 SQIVND (reference sequence). This CDR3 has 14 residues. The CDR3 DNA follows: TGTGCCAGTAGTCCTCGTCAGGGGGGACAGCCCCAGCATTTT. This codes for CASSPRQGGQPQHF.

The chain couples TRBV28 to TRBJ1-2; 12 bases align to TRBD1. J was trimmed by 12 bases and V by 6 bases; bases with no gene match: 11. The CDR3 covers 14 residues. Germline CDR1 is MDHEN and CDR2 is SYDVKM. The CDR3 spells CASSLRDRGLGDTF. The CDR3 coding sequence is TGTGCCAGCAGCCTCCGGGACAGGGGGCTCGGTGACACCTTC.

The chain combines TRBV7-9 with TRBJ1-1; D is unresolved. Germline lookup yields CDR1 SEHNR and CDR2 FQNEAQ (reference sequence). There are 15 residues in the CDR3. Trimming cost V 6 bases and J 0 bases, with 14 bases left between them. The CDR3 DNA follows: TGTGCCAGCAGGCAAGTTTCCAACATGAACACTGAAGCTTTCTTT. Its protein product is CASRQVSNMNTEAFF. The complete variable domain, with remaining parts taken from reference TRBV7-9 and TRBJ1-1, reads DTGVSQNPRHKITKRGQNVTFRCDPISEHNRLYWYRQTLGQGPEFLTYFQNEAQLEKSRLLSDRFSAERPKGSFSTLEIQRTEQGDSAMYLCASRQVSNMNTEAFFGQGTRLTVV.

In its sample, this clone ranks as medium-sized. The genes are TRBV27 and TRBJ2-2, with 8 bases fitting TRBD1. This CDR3 is 15 amino acids long. J gave up 2 bases and V 8 bases, and 7 bases lay outside the gene matches. Germline V gene data show CDR1 as MNHEY and CDR2 as SMNVEV (reference sequence). Here the CDR3 reads CASRSTGANTGELFF. For the CDR3, the DNA is TGTGCCAGCCGATCGACAGGGGCTAACACCGGGGAGCTGTTTTTT.

J is TRBJ1-2 and V is TRBV30, with 8 bases fitting TRBD1. V dropped 1 base and J dropped 4; count of bases not matched to a gene: 14. Germline V gene sequence: CDR1 GTSNPN, CDR2 SVGIG (reference sequence). The CDR3 extends over 17 amino acids. CDR3 in amino acids: CAWSAQGALGSSYGYTF. CDR3 nucleotide sequence: TGTGCCTGGAGTGCCCAGGGGGCGCTGGGTTCGAGCTATGGCTACACCTTC.

This clone was recorded a few times. The rearrangement links TRBV28 to TRBJ2-7; 9 positions agree with TRBD1. The trim removed 6 bases at V and 3 bases at J, leaving 12 bases unmatched. The CDR3 has 16 amino acids. Germline CDR1 MDHEN, CDR2 SYDVKM. The CDR3 here is CASSRQGGTGFYEQYF. CDR3 sequence (DNA): TGTGCCAGCAGCCGTCAGGGGGGGACAGGGTTCTACGAGCAGTACTTC.

This chain connects TRBV5-1 to TRBJ1-6; 9 bases align to TRBD1. The J segment lost 2 bases and the V segment lost 0 bases, leaving 9 bases of the junction unmatched. Germline V gene sequence: CDR1 SGHRS, CDR2 YFSETQ. This CDR3 contains 19 residues. The chain's CDR3 is CASSLDGPQGATYNSPLHF. In nucleotides, the CDR3 is TGCGCCAGCAGCTTGGACGGACCACAGGGGGCTACCTATAATTCACCCCTCCACTTT. The full variable domain, its missing parts supplied by reference TRBV5-1 and TRBJ1-6, is KAGVTQTPRYLIKTRGQQVTLSCSPISGHRSVSWYQQTPGQGLQFLFEYFSETQRNKGNFPGRFSGRQFSNSRSEMNVSTLELGDSALYLCASSLDGPQGATYNSPLHFGNGTRLTVT.

The V gene is TRBV28, the J gene TRBJ2-7, with 8 bases identical to TRBD1. Per the germline V gene, CDR1 is MDHEN and CDR2 is SYDVKM. V lost 5 bases, J lost 4 bases, and 7 bases stayed unmatched. The CDR3 contains 14 residues. CDR3 amino acids: CASSNGDRWYEQYF. DNA of the CDR3: TGTGCCAGCAGTAACGGGGACAGGTGGTACGAGCAGTACTTC.